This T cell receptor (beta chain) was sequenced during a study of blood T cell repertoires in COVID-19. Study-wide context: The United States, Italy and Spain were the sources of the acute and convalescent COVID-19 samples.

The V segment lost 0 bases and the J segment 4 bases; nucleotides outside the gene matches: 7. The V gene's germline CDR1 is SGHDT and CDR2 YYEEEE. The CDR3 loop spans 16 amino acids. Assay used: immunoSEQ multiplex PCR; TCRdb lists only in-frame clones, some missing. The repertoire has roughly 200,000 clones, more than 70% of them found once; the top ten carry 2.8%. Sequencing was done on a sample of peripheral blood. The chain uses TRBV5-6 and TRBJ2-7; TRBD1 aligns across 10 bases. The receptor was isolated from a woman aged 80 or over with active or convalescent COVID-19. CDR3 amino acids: CASSLAWDRGEYEQYF. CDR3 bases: TGTGCCAGCAGCTTGGCGTGGGACAGGGGAGAGTACGAGCAGTACTTC.